The entry that follows covers one T cell receptor (beta chain) sequence. These data belong to a study of OX40 agonist ivuxolimab in advanced cancers. There are 15 residues in the CDR3. From germline, CDR1 is SGHDT and CDR2 YYEEEE. V lost 0 bases and J 5 bases, leaving 9 bases between the germline ends. Here immunoSEQ multiplex PCR was the method, and the copy in TCRdb shows in-frame clones only, minus some. This table holds 43,000 or so clones, around 90% found once. The clonotype originates from an adult with an advanced solid tumor such as melanoma, head and neck, liver or kidney cancer. Sequenced material: CD4+ or CD8+ T cells sorted from blood, taken in a trial of the OX40 agonist ivuxolimab. The chain carries TRBV5-6 and TRBJ1-6, with D unresolved. The CDR3 sequence is CASSLGGGHNSPLHF. The CDR3 region has the DNA TGTGCCAGCAGCTTGGGGGGTGGTCATAATTCACCCCTCCACTTT.